Shown below are 27 T cell receptor beta chains from a single sample sequenced in a study of T-cell reconstitution after alpha-beta-depleted transplantation in children (dated by TCRdb to 2016 to 2018). This sample's treatment or condition label indicates: allogeneic hematopoietic cell transplantation with graft depleted of TCRalphabeta T cells and CD19 B cells. Receptors were amplified or captured by PCR. The sequencer was an Illumina HiSeq 2500. TCR libraries were prepared with molecular barcoding, using unique molecular identifiers to normalize TCRbeta repertoire quantification. The public reads were reprocessed in TCRdb via fastp at Q25 and MiXCR, keeping in-frame beta chains. Rows are unified per CDR3 protein, each entry keeping the most common DNA and genes. The sample records approximately 630,000 distinct CDR3 sequences, under 15% of which are singletons. The ten biggest clones cover about 0.79% of the sample.

This specimen was PBMCs, taken before TCRalphabeta/CD19-depleted stem cell transplant. The receptors were sampled from a girl aged 2 to 9 with congenital amegakaryocytic thrombocytopenia, due to receive a stem cell transplant.

In its sample, this clonotype was seen many times. The chain links TRBV7-2 to TRBJ2-1; D is unclear. V was shortened by 2 bases and J by 0 bases, with 11 bases between the two germline ends. The germline V gene has CDR1 SGHTA and CDR2 FQGNSA. The CDR3 sequence is 16 residues long. The CDR3 spells CASSLPRASSYNEQFF. The CDR3 nucleotides are TGTGCCAGCAGCTTACCCCGTGCCAGCTCCTACAATGAGCAGTTCTTC.

This clonotype appeared many times. The chain combines TRBV29-1 with TRBJ1-2, with D tentatively TRBD1 (6 bases). Germline V gives CDR1 SQVTM, CDR2 ANQGSEA. V gave up 3 bases and J gave up 6 bases, with 14 bases separating them. This CDR3 is 13 amino acids long. The CDR3 DNA reads as TGCAGCGTTGAGTGGTGGGGGGCGGATGGCTACACCTTC. Its protein is CSVEWWGADGYTF.

This clonotype was seen only a few times. This chain uses TRBV15 with TRBJ2-1; no definite D call. CDR1 LNHNV and CDR2 YYDKDF come from the germline V gene (reference sequence). V was clipped by 1 base and J by 10 bases, with 11 bases between them. The CDR3 is made up of 13 amino acids. The CDR3 here is CATSRVGATEQFF. The DNA of the CDR3 is TGTGCCACCAGCAGAGTGGGTGCAACCGAGCAGTTCTTC.

V gene TRBV29-1 combines with J gene TRBJ2-7, with D possibly matching TRBD1 (6 bases). From germline, CDR1 is SQVTM and CDR2 ANQGSEA. This CDR3 has 15 residues. Trimming stripped 0 bases from V and 3 bases from J, with 15 bases between. CDR3 in DNA: TGCAGCGTTGAAGATCAACAGGGTTTCTACTACGAGCAGTACTTC. Encoded protein: CSVEDQQGFYYEQYF.

This chain uses TRBV20-1 with TRBJ2-1, with a tentative D call TRBD2 (6 bases). The CDR3 is 15 residues long. The germline gives CDR1 DFQATT, CDR2 SNEGSKA (reference sequence). Trimming shortened V by 4 bases and J by 6 bases, and 19 bases separated the two germline ends. CDR3 loop: CSANGGHWGVNEQFF. The DNA for the CDR3 is TGCAGTGCTAACGGCGGGCACTGGGGGGTCAATGAGCAGTTCTTC.

This clonotype was recorded at least ten times. This sequence joins TRBV20-1 and TRBJ2-1; 8 bases match TRBD2. CDR1 DFQATT and CDR2 SNEGSKA come from the germline V gene (reference sequence). This CDR3 spans 14 amino acids. Trimming took 5 bases from V and 4 from J; bases not matched to a gene: 7. In nucleotides, the CDR3 is TGCAGTGCTTACCCGGGGGGGTTGTACAATGAGCAGTTCTTC. The encoded protein is CSAYPGGLYNEQFF.

This clonotype showed up many times. The chain carries TRBV7-9 and TRBJ2-7, with D hard to call. The CDR3 runs 15 residues. CDR1 is SEHNR, CDR2 FQNEAQ, per germline (reference sequence). Trimming stripped 4 bases from V and 4 bases from J, with 17 bases between. The CDR3 here is CASSSSVRYFYEQYF. The DNA for the CDR3 is TGTGCCAGCAGCTCTTCGGTCCGATATTTTTACGAGCAGTACTTC. Using reference TRBV7-9 and TRBJ2-7 for the parts outside the CDR3, the full variable domain is DTGVSQNPRHKITKRGQNVTFRCDPISEHNRLYWYRQTLGQGPEFLTYFQNEAQLEKSRLLSDRFSAERPKGSFSTLEIQRTEQGDSAMYLCASSSSVRYFYEQYFGPGTRLTVT.

The chain has TRBV7-9 and TRBJ2-4; D is perhaps TRBD2 (5 bases). The CDR3 consists of 12 residues. V was pared by 3 bases and J by 8 bases, with 8 bases between. In germline, CDR1 is SEHNR, CDR2 FQNEAQ (reference sequence). CDR3 bases: TGTGCCAGCAGCTTGGAGGCGGACATTCAGTACTTC. Translation gives CASSLEADIQYF.

This clonotype was found a few times. J is TRBJ2-1 and V is TRBV7-9, with D possibly TRBD2 on 6 matching bases. CDR1 and CDR2 from the germline V gene are SEHNR and FQNEAQ (reference sequence). The V end lost 5 bases, the J end lost 7 bases, and 15 bases lay between the germline ends. The CDR3 totals 14 residues. The CDR3 sequence: CASSASGTPNEQFF. For the CDR3, the DNA is TGTGCCAGCAGCGCGTCCGGGACTCCGAATGAGCAGTTCTTC. Full variable domain (outside the CDR3, taken from reference TRBV7-9 and TRBJ2-1): DTGVSQNPRHKITKRGQNVTFRCDPISEHNRLYWYRQTLGQGPEFLTYFQNEAQLEKSRLLSDRFSAERPKGSFSTLEIQRTEQGDSAMYLCASSASGTPNEQFFGPGTRLTVL.

V gene TRBV15 combines with J gene TRBJ1-5, with no clear D. There are 16 residues in the CDR3. CDR1 is LNHNV, CDR2 YYDKDF, per germline (reference sequence). V dropped 1 base and J dropped 3 bases, with 13 bases sitting between them. DNA for the CDR3: TGTGCCACCAGCAGAGGCCCTGCTGGGAACAATCAGCCCCAGCATTTT. Residues: CATSRGPAGNNQPQHF.

This clonotype was recorded at least ten times. The chain has TRBV12-3 or TRBV12-4 and TRBJ2-3; TRBD2 agrees at 7 bases. After removal of 2 bases from V and 4 bases from J, the junction contained 12 bases not matched to a gene. The CDR3 spans 17 residues. CDR3: CASSLSISAGVADTQYF. The DNA of the CDR3 is TGTGCCAGCAGTTTATCCATTTCGGCGGGAGTAGCAGATACGCAGTATTTT.

Ten or more counts support this clonotype. The chain uses TRBV12-3 or TRBV12-4 and TRBJ1-3; TRBD1 aligns across 9 bases. There are 16 residues in the CDR3. V was pared by 7 bases and J by 4 bases, with 11 bases of the junction left unmatched. CDR3 in DNA: TGTGCCAGCACGTCCTGGGACAGGGCTTCGGGAAACACCATATATTTT. Translation: CASTSWDRASGNTIYF.

This clonotype was detected ten times or more. The chain has TRBV6-2 or TRBV6-3 and TRBJ2-1, with D tentatively TRBD1 (5 bases). The length of the CDR3 is 12 residues. V lost 5 bases and J 7 bases, leaving 9 bases between the germline ends. Germline CDR1 is MNHEY and CDR2 is SVGEGT. The CDR3 DNA reads as TGTGCCAGCAGTGTAAGGGGAAATGAGCAGTTCTTC. This sequence encodes CASSVRGNEQFF.

This clonotype was counted a few times. V is TRBV5-1 and J is TRBJ2-5, with 7 bases matching TRBD2. The CDR3 length is 19 residues. J gave up 2 bases and V 0 bases, and 16 bases lay outside the gene matches. Germline V gene sequence: CDR1 SGHRS, CDR2 YFSETQ. Written as DNA, the CDR3 is TGCGCCAGCAGCTTGGCCATCGGCGGACTAGGACTCCGGCAAGAGACCCAGTACTTC. It codes for CASSLAIGGLGLRQETQYF.

This clonotype has just a few counts. This chain uses TRBV5-1 with TRBJ1-1, with D uncertain. The V gene lost 2 bases and the J gene lost 1 base, with 12 bases spanning the gap. The CDR3 has 15 residues. Germline CDR1 and CDR2: SGHRS and YFSETQ. In nucleotides, the CDR3 is TGCGCCAGCAGCTTTATAGGACGGAAGAACACTGAAGCTTTCTTT. This encodes CASSFIGRKNTEAFF.

With respect to this clonotype: A clone one base away is much larger, so this may be a read error. The rearrangement links TRBV20-1 to TRBJ2-3; no firm D call. Germline loops: CDR1 DFQATT, CDR2 SNEGSKA (reference sequence). The CDR3 length is 13 residues. The CDR3 spells CSGRDGAKDTQYF. Here the CDR3 DNA reads TGCAGTGGTAGAGATGGCGCGAAGGATACGCAGTATTTT.

In its sample, this clonotype was seen a few times. The rearrangement joins TRBV12-3 or TRBV12-4 to TRBJ2-5; tentative D call: TRBD2 (5 bases). V was pared by 11 bases and J by 5 bases, with 27 bases between. There are 16 residues in the CDR3. This chain's CDR3 is CAWTGSREVVGETQYF. CDR3 sequence (DNA): TGTGCCTGGACTGGGAGCAGAGAAGTTGTCGGGGAGACCCAGTACTTC.

The sample holds many counts of this clonotype. The V call is TRBV5-1, the J call TRBJ1-3; maybe TRBD1 (6 bases). Germline V gives CDR1 SGHRS, CDR2 YFSETQ. Trimming took 4 bases from V and 0 from J, leaving 8 bases between them. The length of the CDR3 is 14 residues. Written as DNA, the CDR3 is TGCGCCAGCAGCGGGGACAACTCTGGAAACACCATATATTTT. This encodes CASSGDNSGNTIYF.

The rearrangement uses TRBV5-1 and TRBJ2-3; tentative D call: TRBD2 (6 bases). The CDR3 covers 14 residues. CDR1 and CDR2 (germline): SGHRS, YFSETQ. Trimming shortened V by 5 bases and J by 2 bases, and 12 bases separated the two germline ends. CDR3 in amino acids: CASSLGTYTDTQYF. The CDR3 DNA reads TGCGCCAGCAGTCTTGGGACTTACACAGATACGCAGTATTTT.

In this sample, this clonotype turned up many times. The V and J genes are TRBV5-1 and TRBJ2-1; D is undetermined. The V gene's germline CDR1 is SGHRS and CDR2 YFSETQ. The CDR3 is 15 amino acids. The germline V and J ends were trimmed by 4 bases and 8 bases, with 19 bases remaining between them. CDR3 in amino acids: CASSAPGAELDEQFF. The CDR3 region has the DNA TGCGCCAGCAGCGCCCCGGGCGCCGAATTGGATGAGCAGTTCTTC.

This clonotype was picked up a small number of times. The chain links TRBV7-2 to TRBJ2-1; 8 bases fit TRBD2. Looked up from germline, CDR1 is SGHTA and CDR2 is FQGNSA. CDR3 length: 16 amino acids. The V and J ends lost 5 bases and 0 bases, in that order; junction bases with no gene match: 6. The CDR3 here is CASSTLSGSSYNEQFF. The DNA of the CDR3 is TGTGCCAGCAGCACCTTAAGCGGGAGCTCCTACAATGAGCAGTTCTTC. The whole variable domain, remainder taken from reference TRBV7-2 and TRBJ2-1, is GAGVSQSPSNKVTEKGKDVELRCDPISGHTALYWYRQSLGQGLEFLIYFQGNSAPDKSGLPSDRFSAERTGGSVSTLTIQRTQQEDSAVYLCASSTLSGSSYNEQFFGPGTRLTVL.

V gene TRBV6-5 combines with J gene TRBJ2-7; 10 bases are a match to TRBD2. Germline CDR1 is MNHEY and CDR2 is SVGAGI. J lost 5 bases, V lost 4 bases, and 14 bases had no gene match. The CDR3 has 17 amino acids. CDR3 region: CASSLALAGPGFHEQYF. The CDR3 coding sequence is TGTGCCAGCAGTTTGGCACTAGCGGGGCCGGGCTTTCACGAGCAGTACTTC.

In its sample, this clonotype was seen many times. The CDR3 loop reads CSERGLNNEQFF. The CDR3 bases are TGCAGTGAGCGGGGCCTAAACAATGAGCAGTTCTTC. V is TRBV20-1 and J is TRBJ2-1; 7 bases map to TRBD2. Germline values: CDR1 DFQATT, CDR2 SNEGSKA (reference sequence). J gave up 5 bases and V 7 bases, and 5 bases lay outside the gene matches. The CDR3 is 12 amino acids.

This clonotype showed up just a few times. CDR3 coding DNA: TGTGCCTGGAGCCAGATCGATTATGGCTACACCTTC. This encodes CAWSQIDYGYTF. The J gene is TRBJ1-2, the V gene TRBV30; D gene unclear. Germline assignment: CDR1 GTSNPN and CDR2 SVGIG (reference sequence). The V end lost 3 bases, the J end lost 5 bases, and 10 bases lay between the germline ends. This CDR3 has 12 residues.

This clonotype came up a few times. The V and J genes are TRBV7-3 and TRBJ1-2; 10 bases map to TRBD1. The CDR3 has 13 residues. V was clipped by 5 bases and J by 7 bases; unmatched bases: 4. Germline CDR1 SGHTA, CDR2 FQGTGA. DNA for the CDR3: TGTGCCAGCAGCCTGGGACAGGGGACTGGCTACACCTTC. This codes for CASSLGQGTGYTF.

This clonotype was detected many times. J is TRBJ1-2 and V is TRBV29-1, with no clear D. CDR3 length: 11 amino acids. V dropped 6 bases and J dropped 6 bases, with 11 bases sitting between them. Germline CDR1 is SQVTM and CDR2 is ANQGSEA. The CDR3 nucleotides read TGCAGCGTGAGGACCCTGGATGGCTACACCTTC. Translating gives CSVRTLDGYTF.

This clonotype occurred a few times. The chain has TRBV12-3 or TRBV12-4 and TRBJ2-5; perhaps TRBD1 as D (6 bases). The CDR3 sequence is 14 residues long. Between the trimmed V and J ends, which lost 5 bases and 5 bases, there was a span of 15 bases. The CDR3 DNA reads as TGTGCCAGCAGTGGAACAGGGAGTTGGGAGACCCAGTACTTC. Its translation: CASSGTGSWETQYF.